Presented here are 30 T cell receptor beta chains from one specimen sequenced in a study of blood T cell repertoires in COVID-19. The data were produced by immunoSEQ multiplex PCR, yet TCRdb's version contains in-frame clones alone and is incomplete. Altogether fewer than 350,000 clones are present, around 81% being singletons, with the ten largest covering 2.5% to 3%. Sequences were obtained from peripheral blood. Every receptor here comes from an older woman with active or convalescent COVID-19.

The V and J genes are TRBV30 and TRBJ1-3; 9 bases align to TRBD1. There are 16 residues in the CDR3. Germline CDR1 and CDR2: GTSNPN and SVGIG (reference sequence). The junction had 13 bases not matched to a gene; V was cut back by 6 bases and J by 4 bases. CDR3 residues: CACSFKTGGEGNTIYF. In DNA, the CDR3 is TGTGCCTGCTCCTTCAAGACAGGGGGAGAGGGAAACACCATATATTTT.

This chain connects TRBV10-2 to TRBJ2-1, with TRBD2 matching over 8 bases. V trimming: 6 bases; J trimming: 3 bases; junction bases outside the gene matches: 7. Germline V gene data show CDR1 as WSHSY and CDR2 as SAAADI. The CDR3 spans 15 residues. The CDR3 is CASSGSGEFYNEQFF. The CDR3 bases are TGCGCCAGCAGCGGTAGCGGGGAATTCTACAATGAGCAGTTCTTC.

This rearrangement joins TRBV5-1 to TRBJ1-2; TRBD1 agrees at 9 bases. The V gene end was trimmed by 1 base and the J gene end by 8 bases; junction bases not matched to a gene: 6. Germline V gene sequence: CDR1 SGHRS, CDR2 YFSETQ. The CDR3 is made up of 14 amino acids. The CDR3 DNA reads TGCGCCAGCAGCTTGAGACAGGGGGTGCGAGGCTACACCTTC. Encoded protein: CASSLRQGVRGYTF.

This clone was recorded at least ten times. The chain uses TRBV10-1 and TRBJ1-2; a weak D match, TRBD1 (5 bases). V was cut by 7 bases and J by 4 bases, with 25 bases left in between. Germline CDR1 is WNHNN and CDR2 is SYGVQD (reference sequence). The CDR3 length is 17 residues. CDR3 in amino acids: CASTLQTPGLNIYGYTF. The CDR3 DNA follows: TGCGCCAGCACTCTCCAGACACCGGGACTCAATATCTATGGCTACACCTTC.

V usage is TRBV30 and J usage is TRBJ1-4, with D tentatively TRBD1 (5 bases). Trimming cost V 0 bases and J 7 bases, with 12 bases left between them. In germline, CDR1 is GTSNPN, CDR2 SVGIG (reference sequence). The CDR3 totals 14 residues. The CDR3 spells CAWSVFRAIEKLFF. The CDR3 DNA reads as TGTGCCTGGAGTGTATTCAGGGCAATTGAAAAACTGTTTTTT. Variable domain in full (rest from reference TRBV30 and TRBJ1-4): SQTIHQWPATLVQPVGSPLSLECTVEGTSNPNLYWYRQAAGRGLQLLFYSVGIGQISSEVPQNLSASRPQDRQFILSSKKLLLSDSGFYLCAWSVFRAIEKLFFGSGTQLSVL.

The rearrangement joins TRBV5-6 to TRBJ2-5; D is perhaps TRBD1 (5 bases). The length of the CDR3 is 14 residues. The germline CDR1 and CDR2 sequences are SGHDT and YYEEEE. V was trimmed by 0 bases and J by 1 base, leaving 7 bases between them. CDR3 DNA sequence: TGTGCCAGCAGCTTGGACAGGATCCAAGAGACCCAGTACTTC. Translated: CASSLDRIQETQYF. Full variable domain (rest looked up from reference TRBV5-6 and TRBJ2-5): DAGVTQSPTHLIKTRGQQVTLRCSPKSGHDTVSWYQQALGQGPQFIFQYYEEEERQRGNFPDRFSGHQFPNYSSELNVNALLLGDSALYLCASSLDRIQETQYFGPGTRLLVL.

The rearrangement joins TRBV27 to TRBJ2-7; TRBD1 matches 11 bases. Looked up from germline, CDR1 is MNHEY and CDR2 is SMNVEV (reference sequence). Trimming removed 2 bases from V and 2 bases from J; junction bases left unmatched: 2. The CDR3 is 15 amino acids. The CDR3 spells CASSLQGQGAYEQYF. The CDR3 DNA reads TGTGCCAGCAGTTTACAGGGACAGGGGGCCTACGAGCAGTACTTC.

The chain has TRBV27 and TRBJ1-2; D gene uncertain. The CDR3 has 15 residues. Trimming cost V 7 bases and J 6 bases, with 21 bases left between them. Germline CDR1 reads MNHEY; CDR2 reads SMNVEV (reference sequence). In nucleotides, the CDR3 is TGTGCCAGCACCACCCAAGTGGGCGCTTTCGATGGCTACACCTTC. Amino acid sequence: CASTTQVGAFDGYTF.

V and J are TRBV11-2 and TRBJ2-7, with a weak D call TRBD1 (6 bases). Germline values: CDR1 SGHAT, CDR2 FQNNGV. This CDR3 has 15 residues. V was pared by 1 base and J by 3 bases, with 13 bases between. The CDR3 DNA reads TGTGCCAGCAGCTTAGCCCCAGGGGCCATCTACGAGCAGTACTTC. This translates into CASSLAPGAIYEQYF. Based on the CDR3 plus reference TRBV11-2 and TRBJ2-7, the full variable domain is EAGVAQSPRYKIIEKRQSVAFWCNPISGHATLYWYQQILGQGPKLLIQFQNNGVVDDSQLPKDRFSAERLKGVDSTLKIQPAKLEDSAVYLCASSLAPGAIYEQYFGPGTRLTVT.

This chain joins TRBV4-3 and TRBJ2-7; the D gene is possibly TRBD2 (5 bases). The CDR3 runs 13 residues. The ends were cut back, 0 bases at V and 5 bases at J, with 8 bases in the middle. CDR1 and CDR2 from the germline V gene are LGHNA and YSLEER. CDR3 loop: CASSQESGDEQYF. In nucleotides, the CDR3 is TGCGCCAGCAGCCAAGAAAGCGGCGACGAGCAGTACTTC.

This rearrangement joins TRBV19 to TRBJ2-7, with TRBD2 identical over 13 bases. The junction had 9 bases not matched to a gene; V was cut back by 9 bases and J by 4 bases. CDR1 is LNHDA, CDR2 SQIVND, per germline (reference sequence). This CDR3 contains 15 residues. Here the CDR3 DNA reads TGTGCCAGCTCTGGACTAGCGGGGGCTTTATACGAGCAGTACTTC. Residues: CASSGLAGALYEQYF.

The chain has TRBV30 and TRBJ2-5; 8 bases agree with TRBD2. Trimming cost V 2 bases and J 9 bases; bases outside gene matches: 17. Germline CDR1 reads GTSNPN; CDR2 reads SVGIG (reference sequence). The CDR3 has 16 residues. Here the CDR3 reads CAWSTSRAGGVMSQYF. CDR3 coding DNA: TGTGCCTGGAGTACCTCCAGGGCGGGGGGTGTAATGTCCCAGTACTTC.

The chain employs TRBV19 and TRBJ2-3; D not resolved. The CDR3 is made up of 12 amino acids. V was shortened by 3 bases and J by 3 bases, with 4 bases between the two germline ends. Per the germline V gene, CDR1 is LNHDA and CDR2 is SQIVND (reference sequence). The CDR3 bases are TGTGCCAGTAGTATGAGGACAGATACGCAGTATTTT. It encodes CASSMRTDTQYF.

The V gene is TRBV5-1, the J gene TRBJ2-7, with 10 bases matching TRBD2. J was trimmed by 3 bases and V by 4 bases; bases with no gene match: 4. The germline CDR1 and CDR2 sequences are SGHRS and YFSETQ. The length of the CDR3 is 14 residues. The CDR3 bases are TGCGCCAGCAGCGCCGGGACTAGCGTCTACGAGCAGTACTTC. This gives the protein CASSAGTSVYEQYF.

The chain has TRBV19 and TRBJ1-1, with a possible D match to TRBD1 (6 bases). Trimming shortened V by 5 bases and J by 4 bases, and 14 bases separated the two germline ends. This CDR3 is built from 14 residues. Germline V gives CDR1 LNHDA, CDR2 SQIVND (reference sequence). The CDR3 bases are TGTGCCAGTAGTCCACGACAGGTTTCCACTGAAGCTTTCTTT. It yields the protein CASSPRQVSTEAFF.

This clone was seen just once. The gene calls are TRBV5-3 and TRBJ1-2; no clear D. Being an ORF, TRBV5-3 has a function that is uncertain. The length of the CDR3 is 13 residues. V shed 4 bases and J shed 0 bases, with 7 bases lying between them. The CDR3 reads CARSRHPNYGYTF. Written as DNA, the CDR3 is TGTGCCAGAAGCCGACACCCTAACTATGGCTACACCTTC.

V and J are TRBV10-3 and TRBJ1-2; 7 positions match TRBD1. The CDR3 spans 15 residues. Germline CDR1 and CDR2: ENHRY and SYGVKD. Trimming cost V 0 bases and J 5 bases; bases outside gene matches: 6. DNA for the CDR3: TGTGCCATCAGTGAGTCACGGGAGGGGGCTTATGGCTACACCTTC. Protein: CAISESREGAYGYTF.

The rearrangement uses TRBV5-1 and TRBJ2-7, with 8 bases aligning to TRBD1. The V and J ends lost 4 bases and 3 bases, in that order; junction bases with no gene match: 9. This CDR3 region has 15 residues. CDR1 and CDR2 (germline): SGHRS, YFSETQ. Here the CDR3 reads CASSGGQAGNYEQYF. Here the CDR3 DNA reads TGCGCCAGCAGCGGGGGACAGGCGGGAAACTACGAGCAGTACTTC.

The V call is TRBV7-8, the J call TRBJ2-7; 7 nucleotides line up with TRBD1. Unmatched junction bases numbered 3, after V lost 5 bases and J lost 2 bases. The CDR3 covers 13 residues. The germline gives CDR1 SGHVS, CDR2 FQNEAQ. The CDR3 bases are TGTGCCAGCAGCCATGGACAGGCCTACGAGCAGTACTTC. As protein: CASSHGQAYEQYF.

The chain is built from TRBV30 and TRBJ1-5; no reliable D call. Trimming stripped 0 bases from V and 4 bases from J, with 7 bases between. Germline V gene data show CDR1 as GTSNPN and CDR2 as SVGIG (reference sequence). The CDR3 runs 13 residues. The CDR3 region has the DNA TGTGCCTGGAGTGTGGGAGGGAATCAGCCCCAGCATTTT. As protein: CAWSVGGNQPQHF.

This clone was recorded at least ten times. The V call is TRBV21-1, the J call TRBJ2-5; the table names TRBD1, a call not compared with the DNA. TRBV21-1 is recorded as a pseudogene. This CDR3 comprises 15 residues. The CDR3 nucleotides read TGTGCCAGCAGCCGTAGACAGGGGGCGCGGGAGACCCAGTACTTC. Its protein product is CASSRRQGARETQYF.

Written as DNA, the CDR3 is TGTGCCAGCAGCCAAGATTTTTCGGGGGGGTTAGATACGCAGTATTTT. As protein: CASSQDFSGGLDTQYF. The chain has TRBV3-1 (or the pseudogene TRBV3-2) and TRBJ2-3; 8 bases map to TRBD2. The CDR3 extends over 16 amino acids. J was trimmed by 5 bases and V by 0 bases; bases with no gene match: 7. The V gene's germline CDR1 is LGHDT and CDR2 YNNKEL (reference sequence).

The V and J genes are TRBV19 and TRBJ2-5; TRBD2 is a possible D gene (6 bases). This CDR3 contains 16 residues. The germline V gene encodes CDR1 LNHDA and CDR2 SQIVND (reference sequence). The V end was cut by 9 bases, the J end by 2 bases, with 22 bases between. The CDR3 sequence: CASISNRRGGQETQYF. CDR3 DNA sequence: TGTGCCAGCATCAGTAACAGGAGAGGAGGGCAAGAGACCCAGTACTTC.

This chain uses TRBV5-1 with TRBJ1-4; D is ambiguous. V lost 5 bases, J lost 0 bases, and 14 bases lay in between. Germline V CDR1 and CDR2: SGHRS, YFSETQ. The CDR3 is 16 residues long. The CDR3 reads CASRIDIGATNEKLFF. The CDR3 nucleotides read TGCGCCAGCAGAATTGACATTGGCGCAACTAATGAAAAACTGTTTTTT.

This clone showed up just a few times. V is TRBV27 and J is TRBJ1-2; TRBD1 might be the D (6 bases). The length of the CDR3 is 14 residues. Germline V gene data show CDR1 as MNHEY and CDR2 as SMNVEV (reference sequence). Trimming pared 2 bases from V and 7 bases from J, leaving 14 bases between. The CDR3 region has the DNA TGTGCCAGCAGTTTAGATCAGGGGTTCTCTGGCTACACCTTC. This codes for CASSLDQGFSGYTF.

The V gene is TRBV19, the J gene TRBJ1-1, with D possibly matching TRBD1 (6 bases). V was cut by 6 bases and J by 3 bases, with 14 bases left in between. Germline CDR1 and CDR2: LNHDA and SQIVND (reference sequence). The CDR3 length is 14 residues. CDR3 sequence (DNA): TGTGCCAGTAGCAGGGGTCCCCGGGACACTGAAGCTTTCTTT. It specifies CASSRGPRDTEAFF.

CDR3 sequence: CASVQGRGLYGYTF. The CDR3 DNA is TGTGCCAGCGTACAGGGAAGGGGGCTCTATGGCTACACCTTC. The chain is built from TRBV6-5 and TRBJ1-2; 7 bases line up with TRBD1. Trimming took 8 bases from V and 4 from J; bases not matched to a gene: 10. CDR3 length equals 14 residues. Looked up from germline, CDR1 is MNHEY and CDR2 is SVGAGI.

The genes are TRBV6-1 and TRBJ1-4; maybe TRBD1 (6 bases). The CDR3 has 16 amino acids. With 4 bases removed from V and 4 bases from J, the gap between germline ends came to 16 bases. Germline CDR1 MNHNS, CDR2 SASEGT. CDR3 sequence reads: CASSGPTGLSNEKLFF. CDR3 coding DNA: TGTGCCAGCAGTGGCCCAACAGGGTTAAGTAATGAAAAACTGTTTTTT.

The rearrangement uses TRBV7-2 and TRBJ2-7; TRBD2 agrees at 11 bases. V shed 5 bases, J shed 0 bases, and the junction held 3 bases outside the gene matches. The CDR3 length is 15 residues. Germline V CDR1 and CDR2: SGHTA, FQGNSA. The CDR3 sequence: CASSPTSGTSYEQYF. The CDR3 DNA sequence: TGTGCCAGCAGCCCGACTAGCGGGACCTCCTACGAGCAGTACTTC.

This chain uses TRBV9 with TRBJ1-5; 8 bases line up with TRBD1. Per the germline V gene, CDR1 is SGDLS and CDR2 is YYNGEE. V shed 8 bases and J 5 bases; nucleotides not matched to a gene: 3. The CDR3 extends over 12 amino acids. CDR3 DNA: TGTGCCAGTGGGACAGGCGATCAGCCCCAGCATTTT. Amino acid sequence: CASGTGDQPQHF.